The following is a T cell receptor beta chain sequence with its context. The data were taken from a study of cytomegalovirus exposure and HLA in healthy donors. Researchers ran the PCR with 60 Vbeta and 13 Jbeta primers. Clones were sequenced by immunoSEQ multiplex PCR, and TCRdb holds only the in-frame ones, with some missing. The sample holds about 170,000 clones; 79% are singletons and the top ten take 2.3%. The CDR3 runs to 15 residues. In germline, CDR1 is MNHNY, CDR2 SVGAGI (reference sequence). The trim removed 11 bases at V and 6 bases at J, leaving 16 bases unmatched. The sequenced sample was PBMCs. The gene calls are TRBV6-6 and TRBJ2-1; 7 nucleotides align to TRBD1. The clonotype originates from a woman in her 50s in good health and CMV-seronegative. The CDR3 loop is CAGSYRGLVGNEQFF. DNA for the CDR3: TGTGCCGGTAGCTACAGGGGTTTAGTAGGCAATGAGCAGTTCTTC.